One T cell receptor beta chain is described in this entry. Amplification of TCR beta CDR3 regions used RNA as the template. HTBI primers drove first-round RT-PCR of the TCR CDR3. MiXCR, applied by TCRdb to the multiplex PCR reads, yields one record per CDR3 protein. The sample yields about 350,000 distinct CDR3 sequences, around 13% seen once. The sample comes from a study of T cells in Graves' hyperthyroidism and ophthalmopathy. Germline V gives CDR1 SEHNR, CDR2 FQNEAQ (reference sequence). CDR3 size: 15 residues. V was shortened by 1 base and J by 15 bases, with 22 bases between the two germline ends.

Sequenced: blood. The chain links TRBV7-9 to TRBJ2-1, with D possibly being TRBD1 or TRBD2 (5 bases each). The TCR was taken from a woman in her 30s with Graves' hyperthyroidism. This chain's CDR3 is CASSLVATPPGRGFF. CDR3 DNA: TGTGCCAGCAGCTTAGTGGCGACACCTCCGGGACGGGGGTTCTTC.